A selection of T cell receptor beta chains follows, all from one sample in a study of PD-1 blockade in classical Hodgkin lymphoma. Clones were read by immunoSEQ multiplex PCR, and TCRdb kept only the in-frame ones, dropping some. This sample has about 64,000 clones; roughly 92% occur once, and the top ten carry approximately 8%. The source was peripheral blood mononuclear cells (PBMCs), collected before the fourth cycle of nivolumab. The receptors were sampled from a human donor with classical Hodgkin lymphoma. Both conserved end residues are part of each CDR3. Each record gives: J gene, D gene, clone size, V gene, CDR3 DNA, CDR3 protein. A D gene is named only where the DNA matches it firmly. Expanded clones are given a class, and other clones once, few, many or no size at all.

TRBJ1-2 TRBD1 - TRBV10-3 TGTGCCATCAGTGAAGGGGACAGGGGCTACACCTTC CAISEGDRGYTF
TRBJ2-7 - few TRBV11-2 TGTGCCAGCAGCCGGTACTACGAGCAGTACTTC CASSRYYEQYF
TRBJ2-5 TRBD1 medium-sized TRBV15 TGTGCCACCAGCAGGGACGGGACAGAAGAGACCCAGTACTTC CATSRDGTEETQYF
TRBJ2-3 - few TRBV5-1 TGCGCCAGCAGCTTGGACAGGGCAAGCACAGATACGCAGTATTTT CASSLDRASTDTQYF
TRBJ2-3 TRBD2 - TRBV28 TGTGCCAGCAGTGAAACTGGTAGCGGGAGCCCTCTCCCCACAGATACGCAGTATTTT CASSETGSGSPLPTDTQYF
TRBJ1-4 - once TRBV5-4 TGTGCCAGCAGCTTTAATCAGGGGCCAGGTGAAAAACTGTTTTTT CASSFNQGPGEKLFF
TRBJ2-3 - - TRBV9 TGTGCCAGCAGCGTAGTCCCAATGCGGGGACACACAGATACGCAGTATTTT CASSVVPMRGHTDTQYF
TRBJ1-6 - - TRBV27 TGTGCCAGCAGTTTGGCAAGGGTTAATTCACCCCTCCACTTT CASSLARVNSPLHF
TRBJ2-3 - - TRBV11-2 TGTGCCAGCAGCTCGACGGATAGCACAGATACGCAGTATTTT CASSSTDSTDTQYF
TRBJ1-2 TRBD1 - TRBV27 TGTGCCAGCAGCAAATTGACAGGGGAGGGCTACACCTTC CASSKLTGEGYTF
TRBJ2-5 - - TRBV28 TGTGCCAGCAGTTCTCGCCCTACCGAGCCAGGGGAGACCCAGTACTTC CASSSRPTEPGETQYF
TRBJ2-3 - once TRBV7-2 TGTGCCAGCAGCCCCTCTTCAGCTGATACGCAGTATTTT CASSPSSADTQYF
TRBJ2-4 - - TRBV5-1 TGCGCCAGCAGCTTGGCGGCAGGGTCTCCAACCTTAGCCAAAAACATTCAGTACTTC CASSLAAGSPTLAKNIQYF
TRBJ1-4 - few TRBV28 TGTGCCAGCAGTTTAGAGGTTTGGGGTACTAATGAAAAACTGTTTTTT CASSLEVWGTNEKLFF
TRBJ1-2 - - TRBV27 TGTGCCAGCAGTTTATCCGGGGGCATCGGCTATGGCTACACCTTC CASSLSGGIGYGYTF
TRBJ2-7 - - TRBV9 TGTGCCAGCAGCGCAACCTCCGCCCGTAGTCGGTGGTACGAGCAGTACTTC CASSATSARSRWYEQYF
TRBJ1-1 TRBD1 - TRBV10-3 TGTGCCATCAGTGACCGAGGGGGCCGGGACACTGAAGCTTTCTTT CAISDRGGRDTEAFF
TRBJ2-3 - - TRBV28 TGTGCCAGTACGCGCGGGCTTACTAGCACAGATACGCAGTATTTT CASTRGLTSTDTQYF
TRBJ2-1 - - TRBV5-4 TGTGCCAGCAGCTTGGGTCGGGGGGCCAATGAGCAGTTCTTC CASSLGRGANEQFF